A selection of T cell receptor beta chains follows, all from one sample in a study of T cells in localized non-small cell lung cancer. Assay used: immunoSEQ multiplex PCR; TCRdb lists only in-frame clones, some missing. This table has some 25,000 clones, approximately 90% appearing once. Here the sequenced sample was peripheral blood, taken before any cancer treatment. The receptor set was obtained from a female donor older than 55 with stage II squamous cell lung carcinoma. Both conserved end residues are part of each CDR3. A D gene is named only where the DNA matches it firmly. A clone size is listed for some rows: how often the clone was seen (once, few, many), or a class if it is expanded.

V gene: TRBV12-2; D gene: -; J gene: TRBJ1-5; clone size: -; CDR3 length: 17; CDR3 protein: CASRLAETLDSNQPQHF; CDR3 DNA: TGTGCAAGTCGCTTAGCGGAAACCCTAGATAGCAATCAGCCCCAGCATTTT
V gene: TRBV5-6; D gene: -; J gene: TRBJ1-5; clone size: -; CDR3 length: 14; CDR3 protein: CASSPPTGEVTQHF; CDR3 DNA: TGTGCCAGCAGCCCACCAACGGGTGAGGTGACCCAGCATTTT
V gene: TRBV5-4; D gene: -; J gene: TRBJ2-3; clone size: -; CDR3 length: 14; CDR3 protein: CASSLRQGTDTQYF; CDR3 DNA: TGTGCCAGCAGCTTGCGGCAGGGCACAGATACGCAGTATTTT
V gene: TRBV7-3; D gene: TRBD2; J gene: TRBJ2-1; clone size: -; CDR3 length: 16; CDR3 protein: CASSLSGLAGGNEQFF; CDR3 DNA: TGTGCCAGCAGCTTAAGCGGACTAGCGGGGGGCAATGAGCAGTTCTTC
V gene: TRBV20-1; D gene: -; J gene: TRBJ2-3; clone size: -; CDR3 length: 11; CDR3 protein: CSVWLGDTQYF; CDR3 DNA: TGCAGTGTGTGGCTCGGGGATACGCAGTATTTT
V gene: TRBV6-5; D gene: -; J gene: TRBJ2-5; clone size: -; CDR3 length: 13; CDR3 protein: CASSSADQETQYF; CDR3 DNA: TGTGCCAGCAGTTCGGCAGACCAAGAGACCCAGTACTTC
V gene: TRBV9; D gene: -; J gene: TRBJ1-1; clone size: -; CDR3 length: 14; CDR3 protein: CASSAGHLNTEAFF; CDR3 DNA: TGTGCCAGCAGCGCGGGACACTTGAACACTGAAGCTTTCTTT
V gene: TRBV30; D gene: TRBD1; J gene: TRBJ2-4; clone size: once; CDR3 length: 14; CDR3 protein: CAWSAGTGGNIQYF; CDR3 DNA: TGTGCCTGGAGTGCCGGGACAGGGGGAAACATTCAGTACTTC
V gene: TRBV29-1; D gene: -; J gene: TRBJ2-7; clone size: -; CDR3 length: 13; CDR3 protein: CSGISGESYEQYF; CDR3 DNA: TGCAGCGGCATCTCCGGGGAGAGCTACGAGCAGTACTTC
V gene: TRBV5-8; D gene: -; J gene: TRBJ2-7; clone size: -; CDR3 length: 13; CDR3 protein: CASSAGQLYEQYF; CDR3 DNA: TGTGCCAGCAGCGCGGGACAGCTCTACGAGCAGTACTTC
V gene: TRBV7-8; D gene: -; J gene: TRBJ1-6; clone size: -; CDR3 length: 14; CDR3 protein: CASTSVDVNSPLHF; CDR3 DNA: TGTGCCAGCACCTCGGTGGACGTCAATTCACCCCTCCACTTT
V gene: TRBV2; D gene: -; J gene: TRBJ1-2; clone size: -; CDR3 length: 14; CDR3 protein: CASSEGREGYGYTF; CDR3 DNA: TGTGCCAGCAGTGAAGGCAGGGAGGGGTATGGCTACACCTTC
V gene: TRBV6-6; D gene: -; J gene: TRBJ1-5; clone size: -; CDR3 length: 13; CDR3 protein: CASSPPSNQPQHF; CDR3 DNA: TGTGCCAGCAGCCCCCCCTCCAATCAGCCCCAGCATTTT
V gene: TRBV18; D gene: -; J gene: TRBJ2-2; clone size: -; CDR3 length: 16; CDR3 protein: CASSPMRQGGTGELFF; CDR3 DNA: TGTGCCAGCTCACCAATGCGCCAGGGAGGCACCGGGGAGCTGTTTTTT
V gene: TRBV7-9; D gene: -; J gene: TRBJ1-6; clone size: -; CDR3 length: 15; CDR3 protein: CASSPAAGENTPLHF; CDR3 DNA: TGTGCCAGCAGCCCCGCCGCAGGGGAGAATACACCCCTCCACTTT
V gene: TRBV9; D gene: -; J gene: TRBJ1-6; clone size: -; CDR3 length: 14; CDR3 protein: CASSVAQGGSPLHF; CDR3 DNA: TGTGCCAGCAGCGTAGCACAGGGCGGTTCACCCCTCCACTTT
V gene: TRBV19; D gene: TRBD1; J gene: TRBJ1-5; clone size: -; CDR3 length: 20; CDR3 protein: CASSGPGTGLSSLSNQPQHF; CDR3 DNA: TGTGCCAGTAGTGGCCCCGGGACAGGGTTGAGCAGCTTGAGCAATCAGCCCCAGCATTTT
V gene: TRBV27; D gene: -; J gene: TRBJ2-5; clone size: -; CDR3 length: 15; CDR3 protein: CASSLSQGVGETQYF; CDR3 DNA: TGTGCCAGCAGTTTATCGCAGGGTGTGGGAGAGACCCAGTACTTC
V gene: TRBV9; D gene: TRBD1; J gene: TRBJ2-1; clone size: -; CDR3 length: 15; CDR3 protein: CASSVSDRGRNEQFF; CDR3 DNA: TGTGCCAGCAGCGTATCGGACAGGGGGAGGAATGAGCAGTTCTTC
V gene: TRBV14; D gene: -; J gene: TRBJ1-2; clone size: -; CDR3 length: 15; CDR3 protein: CASNRAASTNYGYTF; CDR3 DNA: TGTGCCAGCAACCGGGCGGCCAGCACTAACTATGGCTACACCTTC
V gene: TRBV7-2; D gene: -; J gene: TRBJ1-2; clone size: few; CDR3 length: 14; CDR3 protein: CASSFLQGDYGYTF; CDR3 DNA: TGTGCCAGCAGCTTTTTACAAGGGGACTATGGCTACACCTTC
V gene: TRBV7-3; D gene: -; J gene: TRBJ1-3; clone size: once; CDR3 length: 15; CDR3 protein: CASSLGPSSGNTIYF; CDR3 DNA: TGTGCCAGCAGCTTGGGACCGAGCTCTGGAAACACCATATATTTT